This entry is about one T cell receptor (beta chain). What it recognizes is unknown. This record comes from a study of follicular helper T cells after annual influenza vaccination. V was clipped by 4 bases and J by 4 bases, with 13 bases between them. Germline V CDR1 and CDR2: SGHAT, FQNNGV. The CDR3 length is 14 residues. Time point denoted: 2014-2015 season, 7 days after vaccination. Subjects lived in the community and lacked influenza vaccine within the prior 6 months. ICOS+CD38+ and ICOS-CD38- fractions were sorted from non-naive CD4+CXCR5+PD-1+ cells. The repertoire was sequenced with immunoSEQ multiplex PCR; TCRdb's copy has only in-frame clones and lacks some. The sample has about 15,000 clones, approximately 88% seen once. The study, taken as a whole, reports: ICOS+CD38+ cTfh clonality tracked population frequency, and its change tracked circulating plasmablast change. Productive TCRB sequences came from only about 10-22% of cells.

The receptor comes from an adult who received the influenza vaccine. The chain carries TRBV11-2 and TRBJ2-5, with D possibly TRBD1 on 6 matching bases. Specimen: CXCR5+ CD38- circulating T follicular helper cells from blood, collected 7 days after influenza vaccination. Subset noted: circulating Tfh, non-naive CD4+CXCR5+PD-1+ (ICOS+CD38+ or ICOS-CD38-). DNA for the CDR3: TGTGCCAGCAGCTCCGGGACAACCCCAGAGACCCAGTACTTC. Residues: CASSSGTTPETQYF.